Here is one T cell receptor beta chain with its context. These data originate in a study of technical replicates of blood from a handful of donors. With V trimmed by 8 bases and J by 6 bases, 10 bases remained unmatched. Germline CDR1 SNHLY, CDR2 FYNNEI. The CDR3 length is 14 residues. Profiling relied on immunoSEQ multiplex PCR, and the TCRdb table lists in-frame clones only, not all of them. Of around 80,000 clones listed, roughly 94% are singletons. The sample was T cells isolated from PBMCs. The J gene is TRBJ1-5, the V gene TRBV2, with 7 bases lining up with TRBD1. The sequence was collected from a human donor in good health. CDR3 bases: TGTGCCAGCTCCCGAGACAGGGAGTCTCAGCCCCAGCATTTT. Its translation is CASSRDRESQPQHF.